A single sample is the source of the 27 T cell receptor beta chains below, sequenced in a study of blood T cell repertoires in COVID-19. Repertoires were generated with immunoSEQ multiplex PCR, while TCRdb's copy carries only in-frame clones and drops some. The sample carries about 230,000 clones, around 80% recorded once. Sample: peripheral blood. These TCRs come from a man aged 35 to 55 who had recovered from COVID-19.

The chain carries TRBV5-1 and TRBJ1-2; tentative D call: TRBD1 (5 bases). CDR3 length: 11 residues. The V end was cut by 4 bases, the J end by 7 bases, with 8 bases between. CDR1 is SGHRS and CDR2 is YFSETQ in the germline V gene. CDR3 DNA: TGCGCCAGCAGCGGCAGGGTTGGCTACACCTTC. This sequence encodes CASSGRVGYTF.

The J gene is TRBJ2-7, the V gene TRBV29-1; D possibly corresponds to TRBD1 (5 bases). Germline lookup yields CDR1 SQVTM and CDR2 ANQGSEA. The CDR3 totals 15 residues. V lost 0 bases to trimming and J lost 0 bases, with 12 bases between them. Written as DNA, the CDR3 is TGCAGCGTTGAAGATCTTAGGGGAAGCTCCTACGAGCAGTACTTC. Translating gives CSVEDLRGSSYEQYF.

The chain has TRBV28 and TRBJ2-7; TRBD2 aligns across 7 bases. The germline V gene encodes CDR1 MDHEN and CDR2 SYDVKM. This CDR3 contains 13 residues. The J segment lost 5 bases and the V segment lost 6 bases, leaving 7 bases of the junction unmatched. The CDR3 DNA sequence: TGTGCCAGCAGCCCGGGACTATACCACGAGCAGTACTTC. This sequence encodes CASSPGLYHEQYF.

A single count supports this clone. The V call is TRBV3-1 (or the pseudogene TRBV3-2), the J call TRBJ1-2; 7 nucleotides agree with TRBD1. V dropped 4 bases and J dropped 1; count of bases not matched to a gene: 15. The CDR3 covers 18 residues. CDR1 and CDR2 from the germline V gene are LGHDT and YNNKEL (reference sequence). This CDR3 reads CASSPTGFWSFLNYGYTF. The CDR3 DNA is TGTGCCAGCAGCCCGACAGGGTTCTGGTCCTTTCTTAACTATGGCTACACCTTC.

The gene calls are TRBV7-9 and TRBJ1-3, with D possibly TRBD1 on 5 matching bases. V was cut by 5 bases and J by 4 bases, with 15 bases left in between. The length of the CDR3 is 15 residues. Germline V gives CDR1 SEHNR, CDR2 FQNEAQ (reference sequence). The CDR3: CASSGLGGEGNTIYF. CDR3 bases: TGTGCCAGCAGCGGTCTTGGGGGGGAAGGAAACACCATATATTTT.

V and J are TRBV3-1 (or the pseudogene TRBV3-2) and TRBJ1-3; 8 nucleotides align to TRBD1. The V segment lost 1 base and the J segment 0 bases; nucleotides outside the gene matches: 8. The germline CDR1 and CDR2 sequences are LGHDT and YNNKEL (reference sequence). The CDR3 loop spans 18 amino acids. CDR3 DNA sequence: TGTGCCAGCAGCCAAGGTGTCGTCAGGGGGCACTCTGGAAACACCATATATTTT. Its translation: CASSQGVVRGHSGNTIYF.

CDR3 sequence: CASSLRGPGTEAFF. The CDR3 DNA reads TGTGCCAGCAGCCTCAGGGGGCCGGGCACTGAAGCTTTCTTT. The gene calls are TRBV7-2 and TRBJ1-1, with 8 bases identical to TRBD1. There are 14 residues in the CDR3. CDR1 and CDR2 from the germline V gene are SGHTA and FQGNSA. V shed 5 bases, J shed 4 bases, and the junction held 6 bases outside the gene matches.

The V gene is TRBV27, the J gene TRBJ2-7; D is possibly TRBD1 (5 bases). V was shortened by 2 bases and J by 0 bases, with 11 bases between the two germline ends. Germline CDR1 and CDR2: MNHEY and SMNVEV (reference sequence). CDR3 length: 15 amino acids. For the CDR3, the DNA is TGTGCCAGCAGTTTAGGCAGGGTCCGCTCCTACGAGCAGTACTTC. Translating it yields CASSLGRVRSYEQYF.

The J gene is TRBJ1-1, the V gene TRBV29-1; weak D call: TRBD1 (5 bases). In germline, CDR1 is SQVTM, CDR2 ANQGSEA. The germline V and J ends were trimmed by 6 bases and 0 bases, with 8 bases remaining between them. The CDR3 is 12 residues long. The CDR3 protein is CSVDSMNTEAFF. CDR3 DNA: TGCAGCGTCGACAGCATGAACACTGAAGCTTTCTTT. The full variable domain, completed using reference TRBV29-1 and TRBJ1-1, is SAVISQKPSRDICQRGTSLTIQCQVDSQVTMMFWYRQQPGQSLTLIATANQGSEATYESGFVIDKFPISRPNLTFSTLTVSNMSPEDSSIYLCSVDSMNTEAFFGQGTRLTVV.

This clone was observed a few times. The chain has TRBV19 and TRBJ1-5; D gene unclear. Per germline, CDR1 LNHDA and CDR2 SQIVND (reference sequence). V was cut by 1 base and J by 5 bases, with 12 bases left in between. This CDR3 comprises 15 residues. In nucleotides, the CDR3 is TGTGCCAGTAGTATAGTTGCGGGGATGGATCAGCCCCAGCATTTT. Protein product: CASSIVAGMDQPQHF.

This clone was picked up a small number of times. The chain links TRBV10-2 to TRBJ2-5; 7 positions match TRBD2. This CDR3 has 16 amino acids. J was trimmed by 6 bases and V by 8 bases; bases with no gene match: 18. CDR1 is WSHSY and CDR2 is SAAADI in the germline V gene. CDR3 DNA sequence: TGCGCCAGCGATACGGTTTTCCGGGACTACTTACAGACCCAGTACTTC. Amino acid sequence: CASDTVFRDYLQTQYF.

The rearrangement links TRBV27 to TRBJ2-1; D might be TRBD2 (5 bases). The V and J ends lost 5 bases and 5 bases respectively, with 19 bases between them. The CDR3 has 16 amino acids. CDR1 MNHEY and CDR2 SMNVEV come from the germline V gene (reference sequence). The CDR3 loop is CASSLIGGPTDNEQFF. The CDR3 bases are TGTGCCAGCAGTCTAATTGGAGGACCCACCGACAATGAGCAGTTCTTC.

This chain uses TRBV30 with TRBJ1-1; D ambiguous. Germline lookup yields CDR1 GTSNPN and CDR2 SVGIG (reference sequence). Trimming removed 0 bases at V and 11 bases at J, with 16 bases between. The CDR3 length is 13 residues. CDR3 DNA sequence: TGTGCCTGGAGTGTACTCCCAAGTGCGGGGGCTTTCTTT. Protein sequence: CAWSVLPSAGAFF. Complete variable domain (other parts from reference TRBV30 and TRBJ1-1): SQTIHQWPATLVQPVGSPLSLECTVEGTSNPNLYWYRQAAGRGLQLLFYSVGIGQISSEVPQNLSASRPQDRQFILSSKKLLLSDSGFYLCAWSVLPSAGAFFGQGTRLTVV.

On this clone: The CDR3 ends on some other residue instead of the conserved phenylalanine or tryptophan, so this is likely a read error. Because the CDR3's place on the DNA is in doubt, the DNA is left out and the CDR3 is given as listed by TCRdb. The chain is built from TRBV5-6 and TRBJ2-3; the DNA was not compared with TRBD1, the D call given in the table. Looked up from germline, CDR1 is SGHDT and CDR2 is YYEEEE. The CDR3 length equals 12 residues, ends included. The CDR3 loop is CASSFLGTGELI.

This chain uses TRBV9 with TRBJ1-3; the D is unclear. CDR1 is SGDLS and CDR2 is YYNGEE in the germline V gene. The CDR3 length is 15 residues. V was pared by 0 bases and J by 4 bases, with 11 bases between. The CDR3 sequence: CASSVVCLGGNTIYF. The CDR3 nucleotides read TGTGCCAGCAGCGTAGTATGCTTGGGCGGAAACACCATATATTTT. The full variable domain, with the rest looked up from reference TRBV9 and TRBJ1-3, is DSGVTQTPKHLITATGQRVTLRCSPRSGDLSVYWYQQSLDQGLQFLIQYYNGEERAKGNILERFSAQQFPDLHSELNLSSLELGDSALYFCASSVVCLGGNTIYFGEGSWLTVV.

The chain joins TRBV11-2 to TRBJ2-1; D might be TRBD2 (5 bases). This CDR3 is built from 19 residues. Germline-derived CDR1 and CDR2 are SGHAT and FQNNGV. Trimming cost V 2 bases and J 6 bases, with 26 bases left between them. The CDR3: CASSLRRRRPRQAGNEQFF. The CDR3 bases are TGTGCCAGCAGCTTAAGGAGGAGGAGGCCCCGACAAGCCGGCAATGAGCAGTTCTTC.

This chain connects TRBV5-6 to TRBJ2-1; possible D gene TRBD2, 6 bases. The germline V gene has CDR1 SGHDT and CDR2 YYEEEE. The CDR3 has 17 residues. V lost 2 bases and J lost 2, with 17 bases in between. CDR3 DNA sequence: TGTGCCAGCAGCTTTAGACCCCTAGGAGGGACCTACAATGAGCAGTTCTTC. Encoded protein: CASSFRPLGGTYNEQFF.

A few counts support this clone. This chain links TRBV6-5 with TRBJ2-7; 7 nucleotides match TRBD2. From germline, CDR1 is MNHEY and CDR2 SVGAGI. V lost 8 bases to trimming and J lost 0 bases; unmatched junction nucleotides: 7. The CDR3 extends over 14 amino acids. CDR3 sequence: CASSKGGYSYEQYF. The CDR3 region has the DNA TGTGCCAGCTCTAAGGGAGGGTACTCCTACGAGCAGTACTTC.

This CDR3 is CASSLQGTETQYF. The CDR3 DNA reads TGTGCCAGCAGCCTTCAGGGGACAGAGACCCAGTACTTC. The chain links TRBV14 to TRBJ2-5; TRBD1 is a possible D gene (6 bases). This CDR3 is 13 amino acids long. Trimming took 4 bases from V and 4 from J, leaving 10 bases between them. The germline CDR1 and CDR2 sequences are SGHDN and FVKESK.

The V call is TRBV11-2, the J call TRBJ2-7; TRBD2 might be the D (6 bases). The V gene's germline CDR1 is SGHAT and CDR2 FQNNGV. The length of the CDR3 is 13 residues. Trimming took 5 bases from V and 2 from J, leaving 10 bases between them. CDR3 region: CASSRDFTYEQYF. The CDR3 bases are TGTGCCAGCAGCCGGGACTTTACCTACGAGCAGTACTTC. The whole variable domain, remainder taken from reference TRBV11-2 and TRBJ2-7, is EAGVAQSPRYKIIEKRQSVAFWCNPISGHATLYWYQQILGQGPKLLIQFQNNGVVDDSQLPKDRFSAERLKGVDSTLKIQPAKLEDSAVYLCASSRDFTYEQYFGPGTRLTVT.

The gene calls are TRBV6-1 and TRBJ2-7; 8 positions match TRBD1. This CDR3 is 14 amino acids long. Germline V gives CDR1 MNHNS, CDR2 SASEGT. With V trimmed by 6 bases and J by 3 bases, 7 bases remained unmatched. This chain's CDR3 is CASSLTGGIYEQYF. The CDR3 region has the DNA TGTGCCAGCAGCCTTACAGGGGGGATCTACGAGCAGTACTTC.

The gene calls are TRBV13 and TRBJ2-7; D is perhaps TRBD2 (6 bases). The CDR3 contains 14 residues. V shed 5 bases and J shed 7 bases, with 18 bases lying between them. Germline V gene lookup returns CDR1 PRHDT and CDR2 FYEKMQ (reference sequence). DNA of the CDR3: TGTGCCAGCAGCACCGGGGGTCCCCCGGGGGAGCAGTACTTC. The encoded protein is CASSTGGPPGEQYF. The variable domain in full, with the rest retrieved from reference TRBV13 and TRBJ2-7, is AAGVIQSPRHLIKEKRETATLKCYPIPRHDTVYWYQQGPGQDPQFLISFYEKMQSDKGSIPDRFSAQQFSDYHSELNMSSLELGDSALYFCASSTGGPPGEQYFGPGTRLTVT.

Only one count was recorded for this clone. V gene TRBV30 combines with J gene TRBJ1-2; the D gene is possibly TRBD1 (5 bases). Trimming removed 0 bases from V and 6 bases from J, with 17 bases in between. The CDR3 contains 15 residues. Germline V gives CDR1 GTSNPN, CDR2 SVGIG (reference sequence). The CDR3 DNA is TGTGCCTGGAGTGTATTGGTGGGGCAGGGTAATGGCTACACCTTC. This sequence encodes CAWSVLVGQGNGYTF.

The chain uses TRBV2 and TRBJ2-7, with TRBD2 identical over 10 bases. Germline V gene sequence: CDR1 SNHLY, CDR2 FYNNEI. J gave up 2 bases and V 6 bases, and 7 bases lay outside the gene matches. The CDR3 covers 15 residues. This chain's CDR3 is CASRAGLAPTYEQYF. CDR3 bases: TGTGCCAGCAGAGCGGGACTAGCGCCTACCTACGAGCAGTACTTC.

The V and J genes are TRBV18 and TRBJ1-2; TRBD1 is a possible D gene (6 bases). Germline V gives CDR1 KGHSH, CDR2 LQKENI. V lost 2 bases and J lost 8, with 12 bases in between. The CDR3 runs to 13 residues. In DNA form, the CDR3 reads TGTGCCAGCTCACCAGCGGGGGGCGAGGGCTACACCTTC. Translated: CASSPAGGEGYTF.

The chain carries TRBV6-6 and TRBJ1-5; D is uncertain. The CDR3 has 13 residues. Germline-derived CDR1 and CDR2 are MNHNY and SVGAGI (reference sequence). The germline V and J ends were trimmed by 8 bases and 2 bases, with 10 bases remaining between them. The CDR3 protein is CASGREGNQPQHF. CDR3 DNA: TGTGCCAGCGGCCGGGAAGGCAATCAGCCCCAGCATTTT.

The V gene is TRBV5-4, the J gene TRBJ2-6; D unresolved. Germline-derived CDR1 and CDR2 are SGHNT and YYREEE (reference sequence). The CDR3 sequence is 15 residues long. V was trimmed by 1 base and J by 1 base, leaving 6 bases between them. Written as DNA, the CDR3 is TGTGCCAGCAGCTTGATTTCATCTGGGGCCAACGTCCTGACTTTC. Amino acid sequence: CASSLISSGANVLTF.